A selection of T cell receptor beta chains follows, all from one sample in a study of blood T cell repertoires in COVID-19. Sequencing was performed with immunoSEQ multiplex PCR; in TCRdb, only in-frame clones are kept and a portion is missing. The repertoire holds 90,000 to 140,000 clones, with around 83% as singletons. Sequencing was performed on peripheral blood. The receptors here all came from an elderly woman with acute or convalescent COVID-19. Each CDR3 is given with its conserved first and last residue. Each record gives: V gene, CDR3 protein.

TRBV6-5,CAEWAVNYGYTF
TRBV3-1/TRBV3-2,CASSQGSQAGSYNSPLHF
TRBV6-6,CASSWTASGNTIYF
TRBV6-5,CASFASSGTDTQYF
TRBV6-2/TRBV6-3,CASSYAGTGWYEQYF
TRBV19,CASSLREKPDTQYF
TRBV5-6,CASSLVMGQGAVGYTF
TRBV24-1,CATSDPAYNEQFF
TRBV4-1,CASSQEYTGELFF
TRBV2,CASSAARASDTQYF
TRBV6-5,CASRTGQTYTGELFF